Included here is one T cell receptor beta chain sequence, with context. Its specificity is unknown. The data are from a study of cytomegalovirus exposure and HLA in healthy donors. General study findings and limits: Differences between HLA loci emerged in a later analysis of TCR association rates, with DRB1 most and HLA-C fewest.

Germline values: CDR1 SGHRS, CDR2 YFSETQ. This CDR3 contains 16 residues. Trimming took 2 bases from V and 0 from J; bases not matched to a gene: 6. 60 Vbeta and 13 Jbeta primers were used in PCR. Profiling relied on immunoSEQ multiplex PCR, and the TCRdb table lists in-frame clones only, not all of them. The data hold some 100,000 clones, with around 80% observed a single time. This chain links TRBV5-1 with TRBJ2-3, with TRBD2 identical over 7 bases. The source material was PBMCs. The origin of this receptor is a female donor in good health and CMV-seronegative. The CDR3 sequence: CASSFGTTSSTDTQYF. The DNA of the CDR3 is TGCGCCAGCAGCTTCGGGACTACTTCTAGCACAGATACGCAGTATTTT.